This T cell receptor beta chain was documented in a study of T cell responses to AZD1222 COVID-19 vaccine. TCRdb's copy holds only in-frame clones and misses some; the assay was immunoSEQ multiplex PCR. The sample carries roughly 170,000 clones, just under 95% recorded once. In the case of this clone: Its antigen is still unknown.

General observations from the study: Once two AZD1222 doses were given, Spike-specific TCR breadth and depth went up. Only after the peak T cell response were repertoires sampled. Clonal diversity was possibly underestimated, and the donors were mostly white British, with more females. Across spike, vaccine-associated CD4 TCRs were found, dominant at 160-218 and 743-854.

The CDR3 contains 16 residues. The V gene's germline CDR1 is LGHNA and CDR2 YSLEER. V was clipped by 0 bases and J by 4 bases, with 15 bases between them. The sample consisted of peripheral blood, taken on day 0 of AZD1222 vaccination. The rearrangement joins TRBV4-3 to TRBJ1-2; D might be TRBD1 (5 bases). This TCR was sampled from an adult in good health. CDR3 DNA: TGCGCCAGCAGCCAAGATATTCGGGGACCGCTCTATGGCTACACCTTC. It codes for CASSQDIRGPLYGYTF.